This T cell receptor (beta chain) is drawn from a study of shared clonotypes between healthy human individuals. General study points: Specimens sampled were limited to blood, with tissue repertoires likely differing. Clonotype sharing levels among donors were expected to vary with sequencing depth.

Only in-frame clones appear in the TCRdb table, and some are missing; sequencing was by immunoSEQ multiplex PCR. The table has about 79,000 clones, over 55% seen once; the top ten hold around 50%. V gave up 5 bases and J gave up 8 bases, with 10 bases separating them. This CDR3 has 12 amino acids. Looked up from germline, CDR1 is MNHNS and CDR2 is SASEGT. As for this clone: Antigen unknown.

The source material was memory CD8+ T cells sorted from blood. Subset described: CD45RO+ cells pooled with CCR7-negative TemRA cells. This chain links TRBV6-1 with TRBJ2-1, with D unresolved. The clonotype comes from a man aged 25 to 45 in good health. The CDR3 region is CASSTVGYEQFF. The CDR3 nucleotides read TGTGCCAGCAGTACCGTGGGTTATGAGCAGTTCTTC.